This paragraph reports one T cell receptor beta chain. Its target is unknown. This entry comes from a study of cytomegalovirus exposure and HLA in healthy donors. Study overall: The roughly 670 first-cohort repertoires and the 130 or so validation repertoires shared the same platform, a later analysis reported. Findings and limits, study-wide: According to the study, 180 or so TCR beta chains were cytomegalovirus-associated. Rare TCR sequences dominated, though some public TCRs recurred in many donors.

The donors were part of the validation cohort, which consisted of more than 90 subjects and was separate from the first cohort of under 750 subjects. Unmatched junction bases numbered 13, after V lost 4 bases and J lost 9 bases. The CDR3 spans 16 residues. Germline assignment: CDR1 SGDLS and CDR2 YYNGEE. The data were produced by immunoSEQ multiplex PCR, yet TCRdb's version contains in-frame clones alone and is incomplete. The profile shows roughly 100,000 clones, about 86% of them singletons. The rearrangement links TRBV9 to TRBJ2-1, with 10 bases matching TRBD1. Material: PBMCs. This receptor was obtained from a woman aged 18-29 years in good health and CMV-seropositive. The CDR3 bases are TGTGCCAGCAGCTCTCGCGGGACAGGGGATTTGGGTGAGCAGTTCTTC. Its protein product is CASSSRGTGDLGEQFF.